This passage covers 25 T cell receptor beta chains from one sample sequenced in a study of Ad26.COV2.S vaccination and SARS-CoV-2 variants. Treatment indicated: over 15 received Ad26.COV2.S at low or high dose, single or two shots; roughly five received placebo; per-sample allocation not given. It was on day 63 after the first vaccine or placebo injection that samples were taken. Assay used: immunoSEQ multiplex PCR; TCRdb lists only in-frame clones, some missing. There are 350,000 to 500,000 clones in the sample; roughly 88% occur only once, and more than 3.5% lies in the top ten. The sequences come from peripheral blood, collected in a trial of Ad26.COV2.S vaccine versus placebo. The source of these receptors is a person aged 18-60 years who received the Ad26.COV2.S COVID-19 vaccine or a placebo.

This clone was recorded only once. The chain couples TRBV6-1 to TRBJ1-3, with TRBD1 matching 8 bases. Germline loops: CDR1 MNHNS, CDR2 SASEGT. The CDR3 length is 15 residues. With 2 bases clipped from V and 6 bases from J, the junction kept 6 bases outside the gene matches. The DNA for the CDR3 is TGTGCCAGCAGTGAAAATCCCCAGGGGGCAAACACCATATATTTT. The encoded protein is CASSENPQGANTIYF.

V and J are TRBV5-1 and TRBJ2-2; D may be TRBD2 (6 bases). CDR3 size: 14 residues. V lost 4 bases, J lost 5 bases, and 12 bases lay in between. Looked up from germline, CDR1 is SGHRS and CDR2 is YFSETQ. CDR3 coding DNA: TGCGCCAGCAGCGCCGGGACTCCAACCGGGGAGCTGTTTTTT. It yields the protein CASSAGTPTGELFF. The variable domain in full, completed from reference TRBV5-1 and TRBJ2-2, reads KAGVTQTPRYLIKTRGQQVTLSCSPISGHRSVSWYQQTPGQGLQFLFEYFSETQRNKGNFPGRFSGRQFSNSRSEMNVSTLELGDSALYLCASSAGTPTGELFFGEGSRLTVL.

This clone was seen once. The gene calls are TRBV6-5 and TRBJ2-7; 9 nucleotides align to TRBD1. V gave up 7 bases and J gave up 3 bases; unmatched junction bases: 7. The germline gives CDR1 MNHEY, CDR2 SVGAGI. The CDR3 has 14 amino acids. The CDR3 DNA follows: TGTGCCAGCATCAAGGGACAGGGCAACTACGAGCAGTACTTC. Translating gives CASIKGQGNYEQYF.

The chain couples TRBV27 to TRBJ2-7; the match to TRBD1 covers 7 bases. CDR3 length: 15 amino acids. Germline V gene lookup returns CDR1 MNHEY and CDR2 SMNVEV (reference sequence). J was trimmed by 3 bases and V by 6 bases; bases with no gene match: 11. The DNA of the CDR3 is TGTGCCAGCAGCCGAGGGGGCCAAGGGAGCTACGAGCAGTACTTC. Translating it yields CASSRGGQGSYEQYF.

The rearrangement links TRBV28 to TRBJ2-1; 9 positions agree with TRBD2. Germline V lookup: CDR1 MDHEN, CDR2 SYDVKM. The junction had 5 bases not matched to a gene; V was cut back by 1 base and J by 1 base. This CDR3 spans 17 amino acids. CDR3 sequence reads: CASSLSIAGASYNEQFF. The DNA for the CDR3 is TGTGCCAGCAGTTTATCAATAGCGGGAGCTTCCTACAATGAGCAGTTCTTC.

The genes are TRBV9 and TRBJ2-5; no reliable D call. V was cut by 0 bases and J by 4 bases, with 10 bases left in between. CDR1 and CDR2 (germline): SGDLS, YYNGEE. The length of the CDR3 is 14 residues. This CDR3 reads CASSVGGGSETQYF. The DNA of the CDR3 is TGTGCCAGCAGCGTAGGAGGTGGTTCAGAGACCCAGTACTTC.

V and J are TRBV27 and TRBJ2-5, with D possibly TRBD2 on 6 matching bases. This CDR3 is 16 amino acids long. V gave up 6 bases and J gave up 7 bases, with 24 bases separating them. From germline, CDR1 is MNHEY and CDR2 SMNVEV (reference sequence). Here the CDR3 DNA reads TGTGCCAGCAGCCCCGGGAGCGGCCTACCCCCCAGGACCCAGTACTTC. Translating it yields CASSPGSGLPPRTQYF.

The V and J genes are TRBV18 and TRBJ2-5, with TRBD1 matching 7 bases. The CDR3 extends over 15 amino acids. Trimming removed 4 bases from V and 5 bases from J; junction bases left unmatched: 10. Germline V CDR1 and CDR2: KGHSH, LQKENI. The CDR3 here is CASSRNQGVRETQYF. The CDR3 nucleotides are TGTGCCAGCTCACGCAACCAGGGGGTCAGGGAGACCCAGTACTTC.

This chain links TRBV28 with TRBJ2-7, with TRBD2 identical over 9 bases. This CDR3 is built from 13 residues. Germline V gene data show CDR1 as MDHEN and CDR2 as SYDVKM. V dropped 9 bases and J dropped 3; count of bases not matched to a gene: 6. The CDR3 reads CASLGLALYEQYF. CDR3 DNA: TGTGCCAGTCTCGGACTAGCGCTCTACGAGCAGTACTTC.

V gene TRBV28 combines with J gene TRBJ2-3, with TRBD2 identical over 7 bases. V shed 7 bases and J 0 bases; nucleotides not matched to a gene: 10. CDR1 is MDHEN and CDR2 is SYDVKM in the germline V gene. The CDR3 consists of 16 residues. CDR3 DNA: TGTGCCAGCAAGCCAACGGGGGGTGGAAGCACAGATACGCAGTATTTT. Its translation: CASKPTGGGSTDTQYF.

CDR3: CASSLDSLSPTQYF. The CDR3 DNA reads TGTGCCAGCAGCTTGGACTCCCTTTCGCCTACGCAGTATTTT. The chain carries TRBV5-8 and TRBJ2-3; D unclear. The V and J ends lost 0 bases and 8 bases respectively, with 13 bases between them. From germline, CDR1 is SGHTS and CDR2 YDEGEE. The CDR3 is 14 amino acids.

V gene TRBV19 combines with J gene TRBJ1-5; D remains unclear. The length of the CDR3 is 15 residues. V was shortened by 3 bases and J by 0 bases, with 9 bases between the two germline ends. The germline V gene has CDR1 LNHDA and CDR2 SQIVND (reference sequence). CDR3 sequence (DNA): TGTGCCAGTAGTATTGTACGGCTTAGCAATCAGCCCCAGCATTTT. Translation: CASSIVRLSNQPQHF.

The chain has TRBV10-3 and TRBJ1-4, with unresolved D. Germline CDR1 ENHRY, CDR2 SYGVKD. V lost 6 bases to trimming and J lost 0 bases, with 8 bases between them. The CDR3 is 14 amino acids. The CDR3 here is CAISPGSTNEKLFF. The CDR3 bases are TGTGCCATCAGCCCCGGGTCAACTAATGAAAAACTGTTTTTT.

J is TRBJ1-5 and V is TRBV7-2; D is unclear. CDR1 and CDR2 from the germline V gene are SGHTA and FQGNSA. This CDR3 has 15 residues. V lost 1 base and J 3 bases, leaving 10 bases between the germline ends. DNA of the CDR3: TGTGCCAGCAGCTTAGATTTGAATACCAATCAGCCCCAGCATTTT. This sequence encodes CASSLDLNTNQPQHF. Together with reference TRBV7-2 and TRBJ1-5, the CDR3 gives the full variable domain: GAGVSQSPSNKVTEKGKDVELRCDPISGHTALYWYRQSLGQGLEFLIYFQGNSAPDKSGLPSDRFSAERTGGSVSTLTIQRTQQEDSAVYLCASSLDLNTNQPQHFGDGTRLSIL.

The chain employs TRBV7-2 and TRBJ1-2; possibly TRBD1 for D (5 bases). The CDR3 consists of 15 residues. Germline-derived CDR1 and CDR2 are SGHTA and FQGNSA. Trimming stripped 5 bases from V and 4 bases from J, with 17 bases between. CDR3 loop: CASSPRGGTLYGYTF. The CDR3 DNA sequence: TGTGCCAGCAGCCCCCGGGGAGGGACCCTCTATGGCTACACCTTC. Full variable domain (outside the CDR3, taken from reference TRBV7-2 and TRBJ1-2): GAGVSQSPSNKVTEKGKDVELRCDPISGHTALYWYRQSLGQGLEFLIYFQGNSAPDKSGLPSDRFSAERTGGSVSTLTIQRTQQEDSAVYLCASSPRGGTLYGYTFGSGTRLTVV.

The V and J genes are TRBV7-9 and TRBJ2-7; TRBD1 aligns across 7 bases. With 3 bases clipped from V and 5 bases from J, the junction kept 7 bases outside the gene matches. CDR1 is SEHNR and CDR2 is FQNEAQ in the germline V gene (reference sequence). The CDR3 runs 14 residues. The CDR3 loop is CASSLAGGFNEQYF. As DNA, the CDR3 is TGTGCCAGCAGCTTGGCAGGGGGTTTCAACGAGCAGTACTTC. The whole variable domain, remainder taken from reference TRBV7-9 and TRBJ2-7, is DTGVSQNPRHKITKRGQNVTFRCDPISEHNRLYWYRQTLGQGPEFLTYFQNEAQLEKSRLLSDRFSAERPKGSFSTLEIQRTEQGDSAMYLCASSLAGGFNEQYFGPGTRLTVT.

This rearrangement joins TRBV19 to TRBJ2-2; D is unclear. The CDR3 spans 13 residues. V dropped 8 bases and J dropped 4 bases, with 11 bases sitting between them. Germline V lookup: CDR1 LNHDA, CDR2 SQIVND (reference sequence). CDR3 amino acids: CASCEAATGELFF. CDR3 DNA sequence: TGTGCCAGTTGTGAGGCGGCCACCGGGGAGCTGTTTTTT.

This rearrangement joins TRBV25-1 to TRBJ2-7, with 7 bases that match TRBD2. This CDR3 contains 14 residues. Unmatched junction bases numbered 7, after V lost 6 bases and J lost 2 bases. Looked up from germline, CDR1 is MGHDK and CDR2 is SYGVNS. The CDR3 spells CASRPSGTTYEQYF. The CDR3 DNA follows: TGTGCCAGCAGACCTAGCGGAACGACCTACGAGCAGTACTTC.

The chain joins TRBV10-3 to TRBJ1-1; 7 nucleotides align to TRBD1. Trimming removed 6 bases from V and 0 bases from J; junction bases left unmatched: 10. The CDR3 loop spans 16 amino acids. Per the germline V gene, CDR1 is ENHRY and CDR2 is SYGVKD. The CDR3 spells CAIRGDSLLMNTEAFF. CDR3 DNA: TGTGCCATCAGGGGGGACAGTCTCCTAATGAACACTGAAGCTTTCTTT.

The genes are TRBV5-1 and TRBJ2-5; no firm D call. This CDR3 is built from 14 residues. With 0 bases removed from V and 4 bases from J, the gap between germline ends came to 10 bases. In germline, CDR1 is SGHRS, CDR2 YFSETQ. DNA of the CDR3: TGCGCCAGCAGCTTGGGTCAGATGGGAGAGACCCAGTACTTC. This translates into CASSLGQMGETQYF. Supplemented by reference TRBV5-1 and TRBJ2-5, the full variable domain reads KAGVTQTPRYLIKTRGQQVTLSCSPISGHRSVSWYQQTPGQGLQFLFEYFSETQRNKGNFPGRFSGRQFSNSRSEMNVSTLELGDSALYLCASSLGQMGETQYFGPGTRLLVL.

This clone occurred a few times. J is TRBJ2-5 and V is TRBV27; TRBD2 matches at 13 bases. The trim removed 0 bases at V and 4 bases at J, leaving 8 bases unmatched. CDR3 size: 18 residues. The germline V gene encodes CDR1 MNHEY and CDR2 SMNVEV (reference sequence). In DNA form, the CDR3 reads TGTGCCAGCAGTTTATCGCGGACTAGCGGGAGTAGGGGAGAGACCCAGTACTTC. Translating it yields CASSLSRTSGSRGETQYF.

The J gene is TRBJ1-5, the V gene TRBV15, with a tentative D call TRBD1 (6 bases). V dropped 6 bases and J dropped 4 bases, with 16 bases sitting between them. The CDR3 length is 15 residues. CDR1 LNHNV and CDR2 YYDKDF come from the germline V gene (reference sequence). The CDR3 coding sequence is TGTGCCACCAGGTCCACGACAGGCCCGAATCAGCCCCAGCATTTT. Its translation: CATRSTTGPNQPQHF.

The rearrangement joins TRBV18 to TRBJ2-6; D remains unclear. The CDR3 covers 17 residues. Deletions cut 1 base from V and 0 bases from J, with 10 bases between. The V gene's germline CDR1 is KGHSH and CDR2 LQKENI. For the CDR3, the DNA is TGTGCCAGCTCACCACGCAGTGGAGCCTCTGGGGCCAACGTCCTGACTTTC. This gives the protein CASSPRSGASGANVLTF. The whole variable domain, remainder taken from reference TRBV18 and TRBJ2-6, is NAGVMQNPRHLVRRRGQEARLRCSPMKGHSHVYWYRQLPEEGLKFMVYLQKENIIDESGMPKERFSAEFPKEGPSILRIQQVVRGDSAAYFCASSPRSGASGANVLTFGAGSRLTVL.

This clone was observed a single time. The chain carries TRBV7-9 and TRBJ1-4, with TRBD1 identical over 8 bases. J was trimmed by 8 bases and V by 2 bases; bases with no gene match: 7. The CDR3 spans 15 residues. Germline V lookup: CDR1 SEHNR, CDR2 FQNEAQ (reference sequence). The CDR3 nucleotides are TGTGCCAGCAGCTTAAGGGCAGGACAGGGCGAAAAACTGTTTTTT. This sequence encodes CASSLRAGQGEKLFF.

J is TRBJ1-3 and V is TRBV28; maybe TRBD1 (6 bases). The CDR3 has 16 residues. With 5 bases removed from V and 2 bases from J, the gap between germline ends came to 16 bases. Germline V lookup: CDR1 MDHEN, CDR2 SYDVKM. CDR3 sequence reads: CASSPSLGGPGNTIYF. CDR3 sequence (DNA): TGTGCCAGCAGTCCGTCCCTGGGGGGGCCTGGAAACACCATATATTTT. The full variable domain, with the rest looked up from reference TRBV28 and TRBJ1-3, is DVKVTQSSRYLVKRTGEKVFLECVQDMDHENMFWYRQDPGLGLRLIYFSYDVKMKEKGDIPEGYSVSREKKERFSLILESASTNQTSMYLCASSPSLGGPGNTIYFGEGSWLTVV.